The 8 T cell receptor beta chains reported below all come from one sample, sequenced in a study of CD8+ T cells in alopecia areata. cDNA reverse transcribed from extracted RNA served as the sequencing template. Measured with immunoSEQ multiplex PCR; TCRdb has only the in-frame clones, and not every one. The sample has about 160,000 clones, around 71% seen once; the top ten hold more than 0.7%. Specified treatment: oral pan-JAK inhibitor, 5-10 mg twice daily. The sample here was CD4+ T cells sorted from blood, taken at week 4, from a patient treated with tofacitinib. The receptors here all came from a human donor with alopecia areata.

The chain combines TRBV18 with TRBJ1-1, with TRBD1 identical over 10 bases. The CDR3 is 15 residues long. V was pared by 6 bases and J by 1 base, with 5 bases of the junction left unmatched. Per the germline V gene, CDR1 is KGHSH and CDR2 is LQKENI. CDR3 in amino acids: CASSEGQGKNTEAFF. The CDR3 DNA is TGTGCCAGCTCCGAGGGACAGGGGAAGAACACTGAAGCTTTCTTT.

V gene TRBV29-1 combines with J gene TRBJ2-1; possibly TRBD2 for D (5 bases). Germline V gene sequence: CDR1 SQVTM, CDR2 ANQGSEA. V was clipped by 3 bases and J by 4 bases, with 13 bases between them. The CDR3 sequence is 14 residues long. The DNA of the CDR3 is TGCAGCGTTGACGGGATTGGGCCTTACAATGAGCAGTTCTTC. This encodes CSVDGIGPYNEQFF.

This sequence joins TRBV29-1 and TRBJ1-2; D unclear. Germline values: CDR1 SQVTM, CDR2 ANQGSEA. Trimming stripped 4 bases from V and 8 bases from J, with 14 bases between. The CDR3 has 12 amino acids. The CDR3 region has the DNA TGCAGCGTTGGAGATCTGGGGAGCGGCTACACCTTC. Its translation: CSVGDLGSGYTF.

V gene TRBV4-2 combines with J gene TRBJ1-6; TRBD1 aligns across 7 bases. The CDR3 extends over 16 amino acids. CDR1 is LGHNA and CDR2 is YNFKEQ in the germline V gene. J lost 6 bases, V lost 3 bases, and 8 bases had no gene match. In nucleotides, the CDR3 is TGTGCCAGCAGCCATAGAGACAGGGCGGGTAATTCACCCCTCCACTTT. This sequence encodes CASSHRDRAGNSPLHF.

The genes are TRBV30 and TRBJ1-2; D possibly corresponds to TRBD1 (6 bases). Germline V gene sequence: CDR1 GTSNPN, CDR2 SVGIG (reference sequence). The V and J ends lost 3 bases and 0 bases respectively, with 11 bases between them. The CDR3 is made up of 14 amino acids. The CDR3 here is CAWSAGGPNYGYTF. As DNA, the CDR3 is TGTGCCTGGAGCGCCGGGGGCCCTAACTATGGCTACACCTTC.

The chain has TRBV25-1 and TRBJ1-4; D call uncertain. Trimming stripped 6 bases from V and 2 bases from J, with 10 bases between. This CDR3 spans 14 amino acids. Germline V gives CDR1 MGHDK, CDR2 SYGVNS. CDR3 sequence reads: CASSAGATNEKLFF. The CDR3, as DNA: TGTGCCAGCAGCGCAGGAGCCACTAATGAAAAACTGTTTTTT.

This chain links TRBV29-1 with TRBJ2-7; TRBD2 matches at 8 bases. The CDR3 covers 13 residues. V lost 7 bases, J lost 0 bases, and 5 bases stayed unmatched. The V gene's germline CDR1 is SQVTM and CDR2 ANQGSEA. The CDR3 nucleotides read TGCAGCGCCCGTCGGGGGGGCTCCTACGAGCAGTACTTC. This gives the protein CSARRGGSYEQYF.

V and J are TRBV29-1 and TRBJ1-2; D may be TRBD1 (6 bases). Germline CDR1 SQVTM, CDR2 ANQGSEA. The CDR3 contains 14 residues. The V gene lost 7 bases and the J gene lost 2 bases, with 17 bases spanning the gap. The CDR3 sequence is CSGEIRGANYGYTF. In DNA, the CDR3 is TGCAGCGGTGAGATTAGGGGGGCGAACTATGGCTACACCTTC.